A single T cell receptor beta chain is shown here with its context. Its specificity is unknown. Measured with immunoSEQ multiplex PCR; TCRdb has only the in-frame clones, and not every one. The table includes approximately 53,000 clones, roughly 92% detected once. V shed 2 bases and J shed 5 bases, with 10 bases lying between them. Germline-derived CDR1 and CDR2 are SGHNT and YYREEE (reference sequence). This CDR3 spans 14 amino acids. The data derive from a study of cytomegalovirus exposure and HLA in healthy donors. General study findings and limits: The tendency of first-cohort TCR clusters to co-occur in the approximately 120 validation repertoires was identified by a subsequent analysis. There were some public TCRs occurring in many donors, but most TCR sequences were rare.

The receptor was derived from a man in his late teens or twenties in good health and CMV-seronegative. The sequencing input was PBMCs. The V and J genes are TRBV5-4 and TRBJ2-2, with D perhaps matching TRBD2 (5 bases). Here the CDR3 DNA reads TGTGCCAGCAGCTTCCGGGGTTTGACCGGGGAGCTGTTTTTT. Residues: CASSFRGLTGELFF.